These T cell receptor beta chains were read from a single sample in a study of CD8 T cells in ankylosing spondylitis. TCRdb ran MiXCR on the 5' RACE reads and lists one entry per CDR3 protein. The sample carries about 240,000 distinct CDR3 sequences, around 9.1% recorded once. Sequenced: blood, either unsorted or a sorted T cell fraction (not recorded which). Receptor source: a male donor with ankylosing spondylitis or in good health (not recorded which). CDR3s include the opening cysteine and the closing phenylalanine or tryptophan. D genes are given only for firm matches. Size is omitted from some rows. Given values are once, few, many or a class for expanded clones.

v_gene	d_gene	abundance	j_gene	CDR3aa	CDR3nt
TRBV7-9	-	many	TRBJ1-1	CASSLVREVSWNTEAFF	TGTGCCAGCAGCTTAGTAAGGGAGGTCAGTTGGAACACTGAAGCTTTCTTT
TRBV5-1	TRBD2	many	TRBJ2-3	CASSSRGFPTDTQYF	TGCGCCAGCAGCTCGCGGGGGTTTCCCACAGATACGCAGTATTTT
TRBV20-1	-	many	TRBJ2-1	CSVRASSYNEQFF	TGCAGTGTCCGGGCCAGCTCCTACAATGAGCAGTTCTTC
TRBV20-1	-	many	TRBJ1-1	CSAPRGGGLPEAFF	TGCAGTGCCCCGCGAGGCGGGGGGCTCCCTGAAGCTTTCTTT
TRBV4-3	-	many	TRBJ1-3	CASSQDTDSGNTIYF	TGCGCCAGCAGCCAAGATACGGACTCTGGAAACACCATATATTTT
TRBV28	-	many	TRBJ1-6	CASRVDRPIINSPLHF	TGTGCCAGCAGGGTTGACAGACCTATAATAAATTCACCCCTCCACTTT
TRBV20-1	-	many	TRBJ2-3	CSARDSGSHTDTQYF	TGCAGTGCTAGAGATTCGGGGTCTCACACAGATACGCAGTATTTT
TRBV18	-	few	TRBJ2-4	CASSPPRVDRPPQNIQYF	TGTGCCAGCTCACCACCACGGGTCGACAGGCCTCCCCAAAACATTCAGTACTTC
TRBV6-5	-	many	TRBJ1-4	CASSSAGSNEKLFF	TGTGCCAGCAGTTCGGCTGGCTCTAATGAAAAACTGTTTTTT
TRBV12-3/TRBV12-4	-	many	TRBJ1-6	CASSPKGASPLHF	TGTGCCAGCAGCCCGAAAGGGGCCTCACCCCTCCACTTT
TRBV6-5	-	few	TRBJ2-7	CASSYRLSYEQYF	TGTGCCAGCAGTTACAGGCTCTCCTACGAGCAGTACTTC
TRBV20-1	TRBD1	-	TRBJ2-3	CSASGQGALGYTDTQYF	TGCAGTGCTAGTGGACAGGGGGCGCTTGGGTACACAGATACGCAGTATTTT
TRBV20-1	-	many	TRBJ2-1	CSARDKDGLPYNEQFF	TGCAGTGCTAGAGATAAGGACGGGTTACCCTACAATGAGCAGTTCTTC
TRBV7-2	-	many	TRBJ2-7	CASRVSYEQYF	TGTGCCAGCCGAGTGAGCTACGAGCAGTACTTC
TRBV4-3	TRBD1	-	TRBJ2-7	CASSQDWTGGGEQYF	TGCGCCAGCAGCCAAGATTGGACAGGGGGCGGCGAGCAGTACTTC
TRBV7-2	-	many	TRBJ1-2	CASNPSGARYTF	TGTGCCAGCAACCCTAGCGGGGCGCGGTACACCTTC
TRBV30	-	-	TRBJ2-7	CACIEQSSYEQYF	TGTGCCTGCATCGAACAGAGCTCCTACGAGCAGTACTTC
TRBV4-3	-	few	TRBJ2-5	CASSQVRGGKETQYF	TGCGCCAGCAGCCAAGTCCGAGGCGGAAAAGAGACCCAGTACTTC
TRBV29-1	-	many	TRBJ1-3	CSVEEAGNTIYF	TGCAGCGTTGAGGAGGCTGGAAACACCATATATTTT
TRBV20-1	-	-	TRBJ2-2	CSASRGVAGELFF	TGCAGTGCCTCGAGGGGGGTGGCCGGGGAGCTGTTTTTT
TRBV29-1	-	many	TRBJ2-7	CSVAGVAYRGTYEQYF	TGCAGCGTTGCGGGAGTGGCATATAGGGGGACCTACGAGCAGTACTTC
TRBV10-3	TRBD1	few	TRBJ2-7	CAISGQGVGEQYF	TGTGCCATCAGCGGACAGGGGGTCGGCGAGCAGTACTTC
TRBV4-3	-	many	TRBJ2-3	CASSRGSGGYTDTQYF	TGCGCCAGCAGCCGTGGGAGTGGTGGGTACACAGATACGCAGTATTTT
TRBV4-1	TRBD2	many	TRBJ2-3	CASSQGLAGASTDTQYF	TGCGCCAGCAGCCAAGGACTAGCGGGAGCTAGCACAGATACGCAGTATTTT
TRBV12-5	TRBD1	many	TRBJ1-1	CASGLVLTGEDSTRAFF	TGTGCTAGTGGTTTGGTACTAACAGGGGAGGATTCCACAAGAGCTTTCTTT
TRBV7-9	-	-	TRBJ2-3	CASEGGAGADTQYF	TGTGCCAGCGAGGGGGGGGCTGGTGCAGATACGCAGTATTTT
TRBV7-9	-	many	TRBJ1-2	CASSETDPQGYTF	TGTGCCAGCAGCGAGACGGACCCACAGGGCTACACCTTC
TRBV7-6	TRBD1	many	TRBJ1-2	CASSLGGTGRYGYTF	TGTGCCAGCAGCTTAGGGGGGACAGGGCGATATGGCTACACCTTC
TRBV11-1	TRBD2	few	TRBJ2-3	CASSKAGTSGGAADTQYF	TGTGCCAGCAGCAAAGCCGGGACTAGCGGGGGGGCCGCAGATACGCAGTATTTT
TRBV13	-	few	TRBJ2-1	CASSQDGNNEQFF	TGTGCCAGCAGTCAGGACGGAAACAATGAGCAGTTCTTC
TRBV5-5	TRBD1	many	TRBJ2-7	CASSLRQGTEQYF	TGTGCCAGCAGCTTGAGACAGGGCACCGAGCAGTACTTC
TRBV12-3/TRBV12-4	TRBD1	many	TRBJ2-2	CASSFPGGDGELFF	TGTGCCAGCAGTTTTCCAGGGGGCGACGGGGAGCTGTTTTTT
TRBV7-2	TRBD2	many	TRBJ2-1	CASSSGLARDEQFF	TGTGCCAGCAGCTCAGGACTAGCTAGGGATGAGCAGTTCTTC
TRBV9	TRBD1	many	TRBJ2-5	CASSVEDRGGTQYF	TGTGCCAGCAGCGTAGAGGACAGGGGAGGGACCCAGTACTTC
TRBV29-1	-	many	TRBJ1-2	CSVQGPGGGYTF	TGCAGCGTTCAGGGCCCCGGAGGAGGCTACACCTTC
TRBV5-1	-	-	TRBJ2-4	CASSLGYREWENIQYF	TGCGCCAGCAGCTTGGGGTACAGGGAGTGGGAGAACATTCAGTACTTC
TRBV12-3/TRBV12-4	-	many	TRBJ1-3	CASSLGTVISGNTIYF	TGTGCCAGCAGTTTAGGGACAGTCATCTCTGGAAACACCATATATTTT
TRBV20-1	-	many	TRBJ1-5	CSARWGGDQPQHF	TGCAGTGCTAGATGGGGGGGCGATCAGCCCCAGCATTTT
TRBV20-1	TRBD2	few	TRBJ2-1	CSARIAGGLNEQFF	TGCAGTGCTAGAATAGCGGGAGGGCTGAATGAGCAGTTCTTC
TRBV24-1	-	few	TRBJ2-3	CATSEPRGGSTDTQYF	TGTGCCACCAGTGAGCCCCGAGGCGGGAGCACAGATACGCAGTATTTT
TRBV12-3/TRBV12-4	-	many	TRBJ1-5	CASSDKTYQPQHF	TGTGCCAGCAGTGACAAGACCTATCAGCCCCAGCATTTT
TRBV5-1	TRBD2	-	TRBJ2-5	CASSLALSGVQETQYF	TGCGCCAGCAGCTTGGCCTTAAGCGGGGTGCAAGAGACCCAGTACTTC
TRBV5-4	-	many	TRBJ2-7	CASSLQGPHEQYF	TGTGCCAGCAGCTTACAGGGTCCGCACGAGCAGTACTTC
TRBV20-1	TRBD2	many	TRBJ2-3	CSAISAGASDTQYF	TGCAGTGCCATTTCGGCGGGAGCTTCAGATACGCAGTATTTT
TRBV20-1	-	many	TRBJ1-2	CSARDRNEYGYTF	TGCAGTGCTAGAGACAGGAATGAGTATGGCTACACCTTC
TRBV25-1	TRBD1	many	TRBJ1-6	CASSEFDRVDSPLHF	TGTGCCAGCAGTGAATTCGACAGGGTAGACTCACCCCTCCACTTT
TRBV5-1	-	many	TRBJ1-5	CASSPDGGTSNQPQHF	TGCGCCAGCAGCCCGGACGGGGGGACCAGCAATCAGCCCCAGCATTTT
TRBV5-5	-	many	TRBJ2-7	CASSLDPLSSYEQYF	TGTGCCAGCAGCTTGGACCCCTTAAGCTCCTACGAGCAGTACTTC
TRBV5-6	-	few	TRBJ1-6	CASSFRSSGRNYNSPLHF	TGTGCCAGCAGCTTTAGGTCGTCAGGGAGAAATTATAATTCACCCCTCCACTTT
TRBV7-2	-	few	TRBJ2-1	CASRRGEVPNEQFF	TGTGCCAGCAGAAGAGGGGAGGTCCCCAATGAGCAGTTCTTC
TRBV11-3	-	-	TRBJ2-1	CASSFYVDNEQFF	TGTGCCAGCAGCTTCTATGTCGACAATGAGCAGTTCTTC
TRBV7-2	-	many	TRBJ2-1	CASSLINEQFF	TGTGCCAGCAGCTTAATCAATGAGCAGTTCTTC
TRBV10-2	-	-	TRBJ2-1	CASDRGGGNEQFF	TGCGCCAGCGACCGGGGAGGAGGCAATGAGCAGTTCTTC
TRBV6-2/TRBV6-3	-	many	TRBJ2-3	CASSTGQSTDTQYF	TGTGCCAGCAGTACCGGACAGAGCACAGATACGCAGTATTTT
TRBV27	-	few	TRBJ2-7	CASSLILGGGYEQYF	TGTGCCAGCAGTTTGATCTTGGGGGGAGGCTACGAGCAGTACTTC
TRBV10-3	-	many	TRBJ2-1	CAISESSNEQFF	TGTGCCATCAGTGAGTCGAGTAATGAGCAGTTCTTC